These 16 T cell receptor beta chains share one sample of origin, sequenced in a study of T cells after posttransplantation cyclophosphamide. Profiling relied on immunoSEQ multiplex PCR, and the TCRdb table lists in-frame clones only, not all of them. The table lists tens of thousands of clones, with no singletons. Sequenced: PBMCs. These receptors were taken from a woman in her sixties or seventies in good health, CMV-negative, and a related stem cell transplant donor.

This clone was counted at least ten times. This rearrangement joins TRBV19 to TRBJ1-4, with D maybe TRBD1 (5 bases). Trimming left V 7 bases short and J 11 bases short, with 20 bases between. CDR1 and CDR2 (germline): LNHDA, SQIVND (reference sequence). This CDR3 contains 14 residues. The CDR3 loop reads CASTPGAAGGKLFF. The CDR3 DNA is TGTGCCAGTACCCCTGGAGCAGCCGGGGGGAAACTGTTTTTT.

This clone was seen repeatedly, ten times or more. V gene TRBV6-5 combines with J gene TRBJ1-5; no clear D. The germline V gene encodes CDR1 MNHEY and CDR2 SVGAGI. The CDR3 totals 15 residues. V lost 6 bases and J lost 2, with 14 bases in between. CDR3 amino acids: CASSRLREGNQPQHF. DNA for the CDR3: TGTGCCAGCAGCCGACTAAGGGAAGGCAATCAGCCCCAGCATTTT.

This clone was observed at least ten times. The V and J genes are TRBV28 and TRBJ2-3, with 7 positions matching TRBD2. The junction had 10 bases not matched to a gene; V was cut back by 4 bases and J by 12 bases. Germline CDR1 reads MDHEN; CDR2 reads SYDVKM. The CDR3 has 13 residues. The chain's CDR3 is CASSSSTGLRQYF. In DNA form, the CDR3 reads TGTGCCAGCAGTTCAAGTACGGGACTAAGACAGTATTTT.

V is TRBV29-1 and J is TRBJ1-2, with a tentative D call TRBD1 (6 bases). This CDR3 has 13 amino acids. CDR1 is SQVTM and CDR2 is ANQGSEA in the germline V gene. Between the trimmed V and J ends, which lost 1 base and 5 bases, there was a span of 11 bases. CDR3 in DNA: TGCAGCGTTGAAGGTCAGGGGTCATATGGCTACACCTTC. This codes for CSVEGQGSYGYTF.

This clone was recorded many times. J is TRBJ2-1 and V is TRBV5-1; no clear D. V was clipped by 3 bases and J by 7 bases, with 11 bases between them. The germline V gene has CDR1 SGHRS and CDR2 YFSETQ. CDR3 length: 13 amino acids. This CDR3 is CASSYRPGNEQFF. The DNA for the CDR3 is TGCGCCAGCAGCTACCGTCCCGGGAATGAGCAGTTCTTC.

This clone rates as medium-sized. The chain is built from TRBV7-8 and TRBJ2-1; TRBD1 matches at 10 bases. Looked up from germline, CDR1 is SGHVS and CDR2 is FQNEAQ. With V trimmed by 3 bases and J by 5 bases, 19 bases remained unmatched. The CDR3 has 20 amino acids. As DNA, the CDR3 is TGTGCCAGCAGCTTGGCCTCGCCTCCCTCCGGGACAGGGGCTAACAATGAGCAGTTCTTC. Translating it yields CASSLASPPSGTGANNEQFF. Full variable domain (rest looked up from reference TRBV7-8 and TRBJ2-1): GAGVSQSPRYKVAKRGQDVALRCDPISGHVSLFWYQQALGQGPEFLTYFQNEAQLDKSGLPSDRFFAERPEGSVSTLKIQRTQQEDSAVYLCASSLASPPSGTGANNEQFFGPGTRLTVL.

This clone was recorded at least ten times. This rearrangement joins TRBV7-2 to TRBJ1-6, with 8 nucleotides matching TRBD1. The germline V gene encodes CDR1 SGHTA and CDR2 FQGNSA. The CDR3 sequence is 17 residues long. Losses at the gene ends were 1 base for V and 5 bases for J; bases not matched to a gene: 7. The CDR3 DNA follows: TGTGCCAGCAGCTTAGGGTGGGGGACAGGTAATAATTCACCCCTCCACTTT. This encodes CASSLGWGTGNNSPLHF.

The table lists this clone with many counts. Distinct nucleotide sequences in the sample also encode this CDR3. The chain carries TRBV7-2 and TRBJ2-7; D uncertain. V was trimmed by 5 bases and J by 2 bases, leaving 4 bases between them. The CDR3 covers 11 residues. The germline gives CDR1 SGHTA, CDR2 FQGNSA. In DNA form, the CDR3 reads TGTGCCAGCAGCCCCGCCTACGAGCAGTACTTC. It yields the protein CASSPAYEQYF.

This clone was seen many times. The rearrangement links TRBV30 to TRBJ1-1; a possible D gene is TRBD1 (6 bases). The V and J ends lost 5 bases and 6 bases respectively, with 13 bases between them. Germline assignment: CDR1 GTSNPN and CDR2 SVGIG (reference sequence). CDR3 length: 12 amino acids. The CDR3 DNA reads as TGTGCCTGGCGGCAGGGGAAGGCTGAAGCTTTCTTT. It codes for CAWRQGKAEAFF.

This clone has a handful of counts. The chain links TRBV6-5 to TRBJ2-5; D possibly uses TRBD1 or TRBD2 (5 bases each). This CDR3 has 14 residues. Trimming removed 7 bases from V and 4 bases from J, with 16 bases in between. The germline V gene has CDR1 MNHEY and CDR2 SVGAGI. CDR3 protein: CASKRGRVLETQYF. DNA for the CDR3: TGTGCCAGCAAGAGGGGCAGGGTCTTAGAGACCCAGTACTTC.

At least ten counts were recorded for this clone. V is TRBV10-1 and J is TRBJ2-7; D perhaps matches TRBD1 (6 bases). Trimming took off 2 bases at V and 12 bases at J, with 14 bases between the two ends. The CDR3 sequence is 12 residues long. Germline V gene sequence: CDR1 WNHNN, CDR2 SYGVQD (reference sequence). The CDR3 region is CASSESQGKVYF. Here the CDR3 DNA reads TGCGCCAGCAGTGAGAGTCAGGGGAAGGTGTACTTC.

V usage is TRBV20-1 and J usage is TRBJ1-2; D ambiguous. Germline values: CDR1 DFQATT, CDR2 SNEGSKA (reference sequence). This CDR3 spans 10 amino acids. The ends were cut back, 2 bases at V and 6 bases at J, with 4 bases in the middle. CDR3 bases: TGCAGTGCTAGACAGGATGGCTACACCTTC. Translating gives CSARQDGYTF.

This clone has a count of ten or more. The chain uses TRBV18 and TRBJ2-3, with 7 bases identical to TRBD1. After removal of 3 bases from V and 2 bases from J, the junction contained 2 bases not matched to a gene. The CDR3 runs 14 residues. The germline V gene encodes CDR1 KGHSH and CDR2 LQKENI. The CDR3 DNA follows: TGTGCCAGCTCACCTACAGGGGCCACAGATACGCAGTATTTT. Protein product: CASSPTGATDTQYF.

This clone showed up many times. This rearrangement joins TRBV2 to TRBJ2-1; 8 bases align to TRBD1. Germline V gene lookup returns CDR1 SNHLY and CDR2 FYNNEI. The CDR3 extends over 14 amino acids. V dropped 6 bases and J dropped 8; count of bases not matched to a gene: 9. This chain's CDR3 is CASSALDRADEQFF. For the CDR3, the DNA is TGTGCCAGCAGCGCTTTGGACAGGGCAGATGAGCAGTTCTTC.

This clone showed up just a few times. The rearrangement links TRBV6-6 to TRBJ1-4, with D possibly being TRBD1 (6 bases). The CDR3 length is 15 residues. V was cut by 4 bases and J by 8 bases, with 17 bases left in between. The germline V gene encodes CDR1 MNHNY and CDR2 SVGAGI (reference sequence). CDR3 amino acids: CASSLYRGQAEKLFF. The CDR3 nucleotides read TGTGCCAGCAGTTTATACCGGGGACAAGCAGAAAAACTGTTTTTT.

This clone occurred many times. The J gene is TRBJ1-4, the V gene TRBV6-2 or TRBV6-3; D unclear. The CDR3 is made up of 12 amino acids. CDR1 MNHEY and CDR2 SVGEGT come from the germline V gene. The V and J ends lost 5 bases and 3 bases respectively, with 4 bases between them. CDR3 loop: CASSRPNEKLFF. CDR3 DNA: TGTGCCAGCAGTAGGCCTAATGAAAAACTGTTTTTT.